Below, 11 T cell receptor beta chains from the same sample are listed, as sequenced in a study of cytomegalovirus exposure and HLA in healthy donors. Profiling relied on immunoSEQ multiplex PCR, and the TCRdb table lists in-frame clones only, not all of them. The sample has some 46,000 clones; about 93% are singletons. Sequenced: PBMCs. The receptors shown here come from a young man in good health and CMV-seronegative.

This clone is medium-sized by share. This chain uses TRBV4-3 with TRBJ1-5; D not certain. The V end was cut by 0 bases, the J end by 8 bases, with 8 bases between. The CDR3 is 13 residues long. From germline, CDR1 is LGHNA and CDR2 YSLEER. The CDR3 DNA reads TGCGCCAGCAGCCAAGACGGGGAAGAGCCCCAGCATTTT. This gives the protein CASSQDGEEPQHF.

The genes are TRBV9 and TRBJ2-4; D is uncertain. The CDR3 totals 15 residues. Germline V gene lookup returns CDR1 SGDLS and CDR2 YYNGEE. Trimming stripped 0 bases from V and 0 bases from J, with 7 bases between. The CDR3 region is CASSVELGAKNIQYF. The CDR3 DNA reads TGTGCCAGCAGCGTAGAACTCGGAGCCAAAAACATTCAGTACTTC.

The chain has TRBV7-8 and TRBJ1-5; the match to TRBD1 covers 12 bases. Trimming took 2 bases from V and 2 from J; bases not matched to a gene: 7. The CDR3 has 18 amino acids. In germline, CDR1 is SGHVS, CDR2 FQNEAQ. The CDR3 protein is CASSLLGQGARGNQPQHF. The CDR3 DNA is TGTGCCAGCAGCTTATTGGGACAGGGGGCGCGAGGCAATCAGCCCCAGCATTTT.

The chain joins TRBV15 to TRBJ1-2; TRBD1 agrees at 8 bases. The trim removed 0 bases at V and 8 bases at J, leaving 20 bases unmatched. CDR1 LNHNV and CDR2 YYDKDF come from the germline V gene (reference sequence). The CDR3 covers 19 residues. In DNA form, the CDR3 reads TGTGCCACCAGCAGAGAAAGGTGGGCGATGGAAGACAGGGGCGGCGGCTACACCTTC. It is translated as CATSRERWAMEDRGGGYTF.

The chain is built from TRBV7-6 and TRBJ1-5; D is uncertain. The CDR3 has 17 amino acids. Trimming left V 0 bases short and J 5 bases short, with 17 bases between. Germline V gene data show CDR1 as SGHVS and CDR2 as FNYEAQ. CDR3 amino acids: CASSLAVGVGRDQPQHF. DNA for the CDR3: TGTGCCAGCAGCTTAGCGGTGGGAGTCGGACGGGATCAGCCCCAGCATTTT.

The V gene is TRBV7-9, the J gene TRBJ2-5; 7 bases fit TRBD1. This CDR3 has 14 residues. CDR1 is SEHNR and CDR2 is FQNEAQ in the germline V gene (reference sequence). V lost 3 bases and J lost 4; bases outside the gene matches: 5. Here the CDR3 DNA reads TGTGCCAGCAGCTTCCAGGGGGTGCGAGAGACCCAGTACTTC. It encodes CASSFQGVRETQYF.

As concerns this clone: At the DNA level, this CDR3 is encoded by other sequences in the same sample as well. The chain joins TRBV5-1 to TRBJ2-2, with TRBD2 matching 12 bases. With V trimmed by 2 bases and J by 6 bases, 5 bases remained unmatched. The CDR3 loop spans 16 amino acids. Germline loops: CDR1 SGHRS, CDR2 YFSETQ. DNA of the CDR3: TGCGCCAGCAGCTTACTAGCGGGGGGTCGGTCCGGGGAGCTGTTTTTT. It specifies CASSLLAGGRSGELFF.

The genes are TRBV19 and TRBJ2-3; 7 nucleotides agree with TRBD2. V dropped 5 bases and J dropped 1; count of bases not matched to a gene: 9. The germline V gene encodes CDR1 LNHDA and CDR2 SQIVND (reference sequence). This CDR3 has 16 amino acids. The CDR3 sequence is CASSPTGLVGTDTQYF. The DNA for the CDR3 is TGTGCCAGTAGTCCTACCGGACTAGTGGGCACAGATACGCAGTATTTT.

This clone was observed a handful of times. The CDR3 DNA reads TGCAGCGTTGTGGGCGGGCCTGAAGCTTTCTTT. Its protein is CSVVGGPEAFF. This chain joins TRBV29-1 and TRBJ1-1; D unresolved. The germline V and J ends were trimmed by 4 bases and 6 bases, with 9 bases remaining between them. Per the germline V gene, CDR1 is SQVTM and CDR2 is ANQGSEA. The CDR3 is 11 amino acids. The full variable domain, rest sourced from reference TRBV29-1 and TRBJ1-1, is SAVISQKPSRDICQRGTSLTIQCQVDSQVTMMFWYRQQPGQSLTLIATANQGSEATYESGFVIDKFPISRPNLTFSTLTVSNMSPEDSSIYLCSVVGGPEAFFGQGTRLTVV.

V and J are TRBV7-2 and TRBJ1-5; D is unresolved. This CDR3 spans 15 amino acids. Germline V gene sequence: CDR1 SGHTA, CDR2 FQGNSA. Trimming shortened V by 1 base and J by 2 bases, and 9 bases separated the two germline ends. CDR3 coding DNA: TGTGCCAGCAGCTTAGTGGTGGCAGGCAATCAGCCCCAGCATTTT. Protein product: CASSLVVAGNQPQHF.

In DNA, the CDR3 is TGTGCCAGTAGTGGGTCCAGGGTGGAGACCCAGTACTTC. It codes for CASSGSRVETQYF. The rearrangement joins TRBV19 to TRBJ2-5; D is possibly TRBD1 (5 bases). Germline assignment: CDR1 LNHDA and CDR2 SQIVND (reference sequence). V was cut by 5 bases and J by 5 bases, with 12 bases left in between. This CDR3 is 13 amino acids long.